One and the same sample provided the 15 T cell receptor beta chains below, sequenced in a study of blood T cell repertoires in COVID-19. Data came from immunoSEQ multiplex PCR; TCRdb stores just in-frame clones and leaves some out. The repertoire consists of 150,000 or so clones, with roughly 80% occurring once and the leading ten covering 3% to 3.5%. Material for sequencing was peripheral blood. The receptors stem from a woman older than 75 with acute or convalescent COVID-19.

V usage is TRBV11-2 and J usage is TRBJ2-5; D is perhaps TRBD2 (7 bases). Trimming shortened V by 1 base and J by 1 base, and 16 bases separated the two germline ends. This CDR3 has 17 residues. Germline CDR1 is SGHAT and CDR2 is FQNNGV. The CDR3 nucleotides are TGTGCCAGCAGCTTAGGCAAGGGGGGGGGTTCCCAAGAGACCCAGTACTTC. This codes for CASSLGKGGGSQETQYF.

The V gene is TRBV5-4, the J gene TRBJ2-5; maybe TRBD2 (6 bases). Trimming stripped 0 bases from V and 5 bases from J, with 14 bases between. Germline CDR1 is SGHNT and CDR2 is YYREEE (reference sequence). The CDR3 runs 15 residues. As DNA, the CDR3 is TGTGCCAGCAGCTTGGCGGGGGAGCGAGGGGAGACCCAGTACTTC. Its protein product is CASSLAGERGETQYF.

This clone was seen only once. J is TRBJ1-4 and V is TRBV5-1; maybe TRBD1 (5 bases). Per germline, CDR1 SGHRS and CDR2 YFSETQ. The ends were cut back, 3 bases at V and 3 bases at J, with 15 bases in the middle. There are 16 residues in the CDR3. In DNA, the CDR3 is TGCGCCAGCAGCTCGAAGCCAGGGCCTTCTAATGAAAAACTGTTTTTT. Translating it yields CASSSKPGPSNEKLFF.

The rearrangement uses TRBV7-3 and TRBJ2-5; 7 bases map to TRBD1. The J segment lost 2 bases and the V segment lost 2 bases, leaving 2 bases of the junction unmatched. The germline gives CDR1 SGHTA, CDR2 FQGTGA. The CDR3 is 14 residues long. As DNA, the CDR3 is TGTGCCAGCAGCTTAGGGACAGCACAAGAGACCCAGTACTTC. Its protein is CASSLGTAQETQYF.

This clone was counted a few times. The gene calls are TRBV19 and TRBJ2-5, with 9 bases lining up with TRBD1. The CDR3 is 16 amino acids. V lost 9 bases, J lost 4 bases, and 15 bases stayed unmatched. Germline-derived CDR1 and CDR2 are LNHDA and SQIVND (reference sequence). In DNA form, the CDR3 reads TGTGCCAGCTCCGCTCGAGGGACAGGGATTTCAGAGACCCAGTACTTC. Residues: CASSARGTGISETQYF.

The rearrangement uses TRBV6-5 and TRBJ2-2, with 7 positions matching TRBD1. The CDR3 contains 14 residues. In germline, CDR1 is MNHEY, CDR2 SVGAGI. With 5 bases clipped from V and 7 bases from J, the junction kept 7 bases outside the gene matches. The CDR3, as DNA: TGTGCCAGCAGTCCACAAGGGGGCGGCGGGGAGCTGTTTTTT. Encoded protein: CASSPQGGGGELFF.

The V gene is TRBV5-4, the J gene TRBJ1-5, with no clear D. The V gene's germline CDR1 is SGHNT and CDR2 YYREEE (reference sequence). The V and J ends lost 0 bases and 4 bases respectively, with 14 bases between them. CDR3 length equals 16 residues. CDR3 in DNA: TGTGCCAGCAGCTTGGGAGGTACGGCCCTTAATCAGCCCCAGCATTTT. Translated, it gives CASSLGGTALNQPQHF.

The chain employs TRBV5-1 and TRBJ1-3; D gene unclear. With 4 bases removed from V and 0 bases from J, the gap between germline ends came to 11 bases. CDR1 SGHRS and CDR2 YFSETQ come from the germline V gene. The CDR3 is 15 residues long. The CDR3 spells CASSPTYLSGNTIYF. In nucleotides, the CDR3 is TGCGCCAGCAGCCCCACTTACCTCTCTGGAAACACCATATATTTT.

This clone was observed once. The chain uses TRBV11-3 and TRBJ2-7, with 14 bases identical to TRBD2. The V segment lost 5 bases and the J segment 5 bases; nucleotides outside the gene matches: 2. The CDR3 sequence is 14 residues long. Per germline, CDR1 SGHNT and CDR2 YENEEA. For the CDR3, the DNA is TGTGCCAGCAGCCAGGGACTAGCGGGGGACGAGCAGTACTTC. Residues: CASSQGLAGDEQYF.

The rearrangement uses TRBV7-8 and TRBJ2-5; D possibly corresponds to TRBD2 (5 bases). Germline V gene sequence: CDR1 SGHVS, CDR2 FQNEAQ. There are 13 residues in the CDR3. With 3 bases removed from V and 4 bases from J, the gap between germline ends came to 9 bases. CDR3 bases: TGTGCCAGCAGCTTCACGGGATCAGAGACCCAGTACTTC. Translated: CASSFTGSETQYF.

The chain employs TRBV6-4 and TRBJ1-6, with D possibly TRBD1 on 5 matching bases. V was shortened by 7 bases and J by 6 bases, with 16 bases between the two germline ends. This CDR3 region has 15 residues. Germline CDR1 and CDR2: MRHNA and SNTAGT. The CDR3 DNA follows: TGTGCCAGCACCTTAGAAGACAGTTCTAATTCACCCCTCCACTTT. Translation: CASTLEDSSNSPLHF.

V usage is TRBV13 and J usage is TRBJ2-5; 7 bases fit TRBD2. The junction had 18 bases not matched to a gene; V was cut back by 5 bases and J by 0 bases. Per the germline V gene, CDR1 is PRHDT and CDR2 is FYEKMQ (reference sequence). The CDR3 spans 19 residues. The CDR3 loop reads CASSTLGRGGRSYQETQYF. The DNA of the CDR3 is TGTGCCAGCAGCACCCTAGGACGGGGAGGGAGGTCCTACCAAGAGACCCAGTACTTC. The entire variable domain, with the rest obtained from reference TRBV13 and TRBJ2-5, is as follows: AAGVIQSPRHLIKEKRETATLKCYPIPRHDTVYWYQQGPGQDPQFLISFYEKMQSDKGSIPDRFSAQQFSDYHSELNMSSLELGDSALYFCASSTLGRGGRSYQETQYFGPGTRLLVL.

The genes are TRBV19 and TRBJ2-2, with 7 bases aligning to TRBD1. The CDR3 loop spans 16 amino acids. Looked up from germline, CDR1 is LNHDA and CDR2 is SQIVND (reference sequence). The trim removed 8 bases at V and 1 base at J, leaving 10 bases unmatched. The CDR3 loop reads CASGARGHRNTGELFF. The CDR3 region has the DNA TGTGCCAGTGGGGCGAGGGGGCATCGGAACACCGGGGAGCTGTTTTTT.

The chain employs TRBV15 and TRBJ1-5, with 10 bases aligning to TRBD1. The CDR3 consists of 15 residues. After removal of 1 base from V and 7 bases from J, the junction contained 4 bases not matched to a gene. Germline assignment: CDR1 LNHNV and CDR2 YYDKDF (reference sequence). The CDR3 bases are TGTGCCACCAGCAGAGTGGGACAGGGGTTCCAGCCCCAGCATTTT. Amino acid sequence: CATSRVGQGFQPQHF.

V is TRBV19 and J is TRBJ2-2, with D possibly being TRBD1 (6 bases). Germline-derived CDR1 and CDR2 are LNHDA and SQIVND (reference sequence). Trimming removed 9 bases from V and 5 bases from J, with 25 bases in between. This CDR3 region has 17 residues. CDR3 DNA sequence: TGTGCCAGCAGAAGACGTCCCGGGACGCAGGGGACCGGGGAGCTGTTTTTT. Translated: CASRRRPGTQGTGELFF.